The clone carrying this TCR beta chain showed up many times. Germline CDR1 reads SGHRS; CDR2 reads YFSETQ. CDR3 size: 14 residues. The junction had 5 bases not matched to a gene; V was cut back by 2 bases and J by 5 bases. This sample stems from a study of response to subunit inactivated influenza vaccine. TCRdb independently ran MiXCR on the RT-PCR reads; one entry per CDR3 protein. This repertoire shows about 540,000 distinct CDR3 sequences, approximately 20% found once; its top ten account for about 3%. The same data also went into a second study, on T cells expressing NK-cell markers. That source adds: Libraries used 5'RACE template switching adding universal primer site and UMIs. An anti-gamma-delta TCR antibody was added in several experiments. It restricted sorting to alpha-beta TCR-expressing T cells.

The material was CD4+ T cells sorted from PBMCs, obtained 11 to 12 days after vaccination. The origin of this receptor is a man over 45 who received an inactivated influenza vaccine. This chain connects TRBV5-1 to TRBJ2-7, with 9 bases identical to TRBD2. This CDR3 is CASSFSSGSDEQYF. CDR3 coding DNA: TGCGCCAGCAGCTTTAGTAGCGGGAGTGACGAGCAGTACTTC.